Below, 26 T cell receptor beta chains from the same sample are listed, as sequenced in a study of human versus mouse CDR3 diversity and MHC coevolution. Clones were sequenced by immunoSEQ multiplex PCR, and TCRdb holds only the in-frame ones, with some missing. The sample yields more than 60,000 clones, 92% seen once. Sequencing input: naive CD4+ T cells from blood. Stated subset: CD45RO-negative CD62L-positive naive CD4 T cells. These receptors came from a person between 25 and 70 years old in good health.

This clone was observed a handful of times. The chain uses TRBV18 and TRBJ1-1; D gene uncertain. CDR1 KGHSH and CDR2 LQKENI come from the germline V gene. Between the trimmed V and J ends, which lost 0 bases and 2 bases, there was a span of 7 bases. The CDR3 contains 14 residues. The DNA of the CDR3 is TGTGCCAGCTCACCACCACGGGGAAACACTGAAGCTTTCTTT. Amino acids: CASSPPRGNTEAFF.

J is TRBJ2-3 and V is TRBV5-1; TRBD2 agrees at 9 bases. The CDR3 totals 18 residues. Per germline, CDR1 SGHRS and CDR2 YFSETQ. V trimming: 2 bases; J trimming: 0 bases; junction bases outside the gene matches: 10. CDR3 residues: CASSLLLREGVSTDTQYF. For the CDR3, the DNA is TGCGCCAGCAGCTTATTATTGCGGGAGGGAGTTAGCACAGATACGCAGTATTTT.

This clone was found a few times. The rearrangement uses TRBV19 and TRBJ1-5; tentatively, D is TRBD1 (5 bases). The germline V gene encodes CDR1 LNHDA and CDR2 SQIVND (reference sequence). V was pared by 3 bases and J by 7 bases, with 10 bases between. The CDR3 has 13 residues. The CDR3 nucleotides are TGTGCCAGTAGTATCAGGGCCGGACAGCCCCAGCATTTT. It translates to CASSIRAGQPQHF.

The rearrangement uses TRBV18 and TRBJ2-5; no firm D call. The assigned J gene may be wrong: the sequence end matches TRBJ2-7 better. This CDR3 comprises 12 residues. Germline values: CDR1 KGHSH, CDR2 LQKENI. CDR3 region: CASSPGSYEQYF. CDR3 bases: TGTGCCAGCTCACCGGGCTCCTACGAGCAGTACTTC.

The chain is built from TRBV2 and TRBJ2-1, with a possible D match to TRBD1 (5 bases). V was shortened by 2 bases and J by 6 bases, with 14 bases between the two germline ends. This CDR3 spans 15 amino acids. Germline V gene sequence: CDR1 SNHLY, CDR2 FYNNEI. The CDR3 protein is CASSEWQTVVNEQFF. The DNA for the CDR3 is TGTGCCAGCAGTGAATGGCAGACAGTGGTCAATGAGCAGTTCTTC. The variable domain in full, with the rest retrieved from reference TRBV2 and TRBJ2-1, is EPEVTQTPSHQVTQMGQEVILRCVPISNHLYFYWYRQILGQKVEFLVSFYNNEISEKSEIFDDQFSVERPDGSNFTLKIRSTKLEDSAMYFCASSEWQTVVNEQFFGPGTRLTVL.

This chain joins TRBV7-2 and TRBJ2-7; 8 bases line up with TRBD1. The CDR3 is 14 residues long. Germline assignment: CDR1 SGHTA and CDR2 FQGNSA. Trimming took 3 bases from V and 4 from J; bases not matched to a gene: 5. CDR3 in DNA: TGTGCCAGCAGCTTTAGCAGGGGGCCATACGAGCAGTACTTC. Translating gives CASSFSRGPYEQYF.

This clone was detected once. The chain employs TRBV18 and TRBJ2-5; TRBD2 matches at 10 bases. The CDR3 length is 14 residues. The V and J ends lost 4 bases and 4 bases, in that order; junction bases with no gene match: 3. The germline V gene encodes CDR1 KGHSH and CDR2 LQKENI. CDR3 protein: CASSLAGGGETQYF. The DNA of the CDR3 is TGTGCCAGCTCACTAGCGGGGGGCGGAGAGACCCAGTACTTC.

This clone occurred a few times. The chain carries TRBV29-1 and TRBJ2-7, with D maybe TRBD2 (6 bases). The V gene lost 4 bases and the J gene lost 0 bases, with 10 bases spanning the gap. The CDR3 runs to 13 residues. Germline CDR1 reads SQVTM; CDR2 reads ANQGSEA. The CDR3 here is CSVGGVLSYEQYF. The CDR3 DNA reads TGCAGCGTTGGGGGGGTCCTCTCCTACGAGCAGTACTTC.

The chain employs TRBV11-2 and TRBJ2-7; TRBD1 aligns across 9 bases. Looked up from germline, CDR1 is SGHAT and CDR2 is FQNNGV. There are 15 residues in the CDR3. J was trimmed by 7 bases and V by 5 bases; bases with no gene match: 12. The CDR3 DNA sequence: TGTGCCAGCAGCGCCTACAGGGGGCCCTTCGGTGAGCAGTACTTC. It codes for CASSAYRGPFGEQYF. Full variable domain (remainder filled in from reference TRBV11-2 and TRBJ2-7): EAGVAQSPRYKIIEKRQSVAFWCNPISGHATLYWYQQILGQGPKLLIQFQNNGVVDDSQLPKDRFSAERLKGVDSTLKIQPAKLEDSAVYLCASSAYRGPFGEQYFGPGTRLTVT.

This clone was recorded only once. The rearrangement joins TRBV30 to TRBJ1-5; TRBD1 might be the D (6 bases). The ends were cut back, 0 bases at V and 6 bases at J, with 15 bases in the middle. The CDR3 is 15 amino acids. Germline loops: CDR1 GTSNPN, CDR2 SVGIG (reference sequence). The CDR3 region has the DNA TGTGCCTGGAGTGTAGGAGGGGGGGGAGGTCAGCCCCAGCATTTT. Protein sequence: CAWSVGGGGGQPQHF.

The V gene is TRBV9, the J gene TRBJ2-1, with TRBD2 matching 10 bases. The CDR3 contains 15 residues. Germline V gene sequence: CDR1 SGDLS, CDR2 YYNGEE. V trimming: 2 bases; J trimming: 8 bases; junction bases outside the gene matches: 7. DNA for the CDR3: TGTGCCAGCAGCGTGGCCCTAGCGGGAGAGGATGAGCAGTTCTTC. Translation: CASSVALAGEDEQFF.

This rearrangement joins TRBV5-4 to TRBJ1-2; possibly TRBD1 for D (5 bases). Germline V gene lookup returns CDR1 SGHNT and CDR2 YYREEE (reference sequence). CDR3 size: 17 residues. Trimming shortened V by 0 bases and J by 4 bases, and 19 bases separated the two germline ends. As DNA, the CDR3 is TGTGCCAGCAGCTTGGTCGCAGGGAACCCCAATAGCTATGGCTACACCTTC. This codes for CASSLVAGNPNSYGYTF.

J is TRBJ2-1 and V is TRBV25-1; 13 nucleotides line up with TRBD2. Germline trimming cut 4 bases from V and 4 bases from J; bases unmatched to any gene: 4. Germline V CDR1 and CDR2: MGHDK, SYGVNS. The CDR3 length is 16 residues. The DNA for the CDR3 is TGTGCCAGCAGTGGGGGACTAGCGGGGATGTACAATGAGCAGTTCTTC. Residues: CASSGGLAGMYNEQFF.

The genes are TRBV30 and TRBJ1-2; TRBD1 is a possible D gene (5 bases). Germline V gene data show CDR1 as GTSNPN and CDR2 as SVGIG (reference sequence). The ends were cut back, 2 bases at V and 3 bases at J, with 10 bases in the middle. This CDR3 contains 13 residues. The CDR3 DNA sequence: TGTGCCTGGAGTTTCGACAGCTACTATGGCTACACCTTC. Residues: CAWSFDSYYGYTF.

V usage is TRBV27 and J usage is TRBJ2-3; 7 bases match TRBD2. With V trimmed by 6 bases and J by 6 bases, 12 bases remained unmatched. CDR3 length: 15 amino acids. Germline CDR1 MNHEY, CDR2 SMNVEV (reference sequence). The CDR3 loop is CASRMRVGGGDTQYF. CDR3 bases: TGTGCCAGCAGAATGAGGGTCGGGGGAGGGGATACGCAGTATTTT.

This chain uses TRBV28 with TRBJ2-7, with 9 bases fitting TRBD1. This CDR3 is built from 14 residues. CDR1 is MDHEN and CDR2 is SYDVKM in the germline V gene. V was pared by 8 bases and J by 5 bases, with 10 bases of the junction left unmatched. CDR3 bases: TGTGCCAGCTCTACGCCGGGACAGGGAAACGAGCAGTACTTC. As protein: CASSTPGQGNEQYF.

This chain links TRBV30 with TRBJ1-3; D unresolved. V lost 5 bases to trimming and J lost 0 bases, with 5 bases between them. CDR1 is GTSNPN and CDR2 is SVGIG in the germline V gene (reference sequence). This CDR3 comprises 12 residues. The CDR3 loop reads CAWGSSGNTIYF. The CDR3 coding sequence is TGTGCCTGGGGTAGCTCTGGAAACACCATATATTTT. The full variable domain, its missing parts supplied by reference TRBV30 and TRBJ1-3, is SQTIHQWPATLVQPVGSPLSLECTVEGTSNPNLYWYRQAAGRGLQLLFYSVGIGQISSEVPQNLSASRPQDRQFILSSKKLLLSDSGFYLCAWGSSGNTIYFGEGSWLTVV.

The chain joins TRBV7-2 to TRBJ2-7; D call uncertain. Germline V gene lookup returns CDR1 SGHTA and CDR2 FQGNSA. Trimming took off 3 bases at V and 1 base at J, with 7 bases between the two ends. This CDR3 has 13 residues. In nucleotides, the CDR3 is TGTGCCAGCAGCTTGCAGACTTCCTACGAGCAGTACTTC. As protein: CASSLQTSYEQYF.

The chain recombines TRBV18 with TRBJ2-5; TRBD1 aligns across 7 bases. The trim removed 3 bases at V and 1 base at J, leaving 2 bases unmatched. The CDR3 sequence is 14 residues long. CDR1 and CDR2 from the germline V gene are KGHSH and LQKENI. CDR3 bases: TGTGCCAGCTCACCTGGACAGGTCCAAGAGACCCAGTACTTC. It codes for CASSPGQVQETQYF.

The chain employs TRBV30 and TRBJ1-2; no definite D call. The CDR3 spans 12 residues. The germline gives CDR1 GTSNPN, CDR2 SVGIG (reference sequence). Trimming took off 1 base at V and 7 bases at J, with 10 bases between the two ends. The CDR3 DNA is TGTGCCTGGAGTGGAGGGCGTCTTGGCTACACCTTC. Translating it yields CAWSGGRLGYTF. Variable domain in full (rest from reference TRBV30 and TRBJ1-2): SQTIHQWPATLVQPVGSPLSLECTVEGTSNPNLYWYRQAAGRGLQLLFYSVGIGQISSEVPQNLSASRPQDRQFILSSKKLLLSDSGFYLCAWSGGRLGYTFGSGTRLTVV.

The CDR3 sequence is CASSLLAEAYNEQFF. The CDR3 region has the DNA TGTGCCAGCAGCCTTCTAGCGGAGGCCTACAATGAGCAGTTCTTC. The genes are TRBV4-2 and TRBJ2-1; 7 bases are a match to TRBD2. Germline V gives CDR1 LGHNA, CDR2 YNFKEQ. This CDR3 has 15 residues. V lost 4 bases and J lost 2; bases outside the gene matches: 5.

The chain couples TRBV9 to TRBJ1-1; unclear D gene. The ends were cut back, 3 bases at V and 1 base at J, with 16 bases in the middle. The CDR3 is 16 residues long. CDR1 SGDLS and CDR2 YYNGEE come from the germline V gene. The CDR3 loop reads CASSGGEGKGNTEAFF. The CDR3 DNA sequence: TGTGCCAGCAGCGGAGGTGAGGGCAAAGGGAACACTGAAGCTTTCTTT.

CDR3 sequence reads: CASSFTGQDGYTF. The CDR3 nucleotides read TGTGCCAGCAGCTTCACAGGGCAGGATGGCTACACCTTC. The J gene is TRBJ1-2, the V gene TRBV5-6; possible D gene TRBD1, 6 bases. CDR1 SGHDT and CDR2 YYEEEE come from the germline V gene. Trimming stripped 2 bases from V and 6 bases from J, with 11 bases between. This CDR3 spans 13 amino acids.

V usage is TRBV7-9 and J usage is TRBJ2-2; D might be TRBD2 (5 bases). Germline lookup yields CDR1 SEHNR and CDR2 FQNEAQ (reference sequence). The CDR3 is 14 residues long. The ends were cut back, 1 base at V and 5 bases at J, with 8 bases in the middle. The CDR3 bases are TGTGCCAGCAGCTTAGAAACGGGGACCGGGGAGCTGTTTTTT. This gives the protein CASSLETGTGELFF.

This CDR3 reads CASSLGDRPNTEAFF. CDR3 DNA sequence: TGCGCCAGCAGCTTGGGGGACAGACCGAACACTGAAGCTTTCTTT. The V gene is TRBV5-1, the J gene TRBJ1-1; 7 nucleotides agree with TRBD1. Trimming removed 0 bases from V and 1 base from J; junction bases left unmatched: 3. The CDR3 has 15 residues. Germline CDR1 is SGHRS and CDR2 is YFSETQ.

The chain uses TRBV30 and TRBJ2-3; a weak D match, TRBD2 (5 bases). The CDR3 runs 12 residues. Germline V CDR1 and CDR2: GTSNPN, SVGIG (reference sequence). V was shortened by 5 bases and J by 2 bases, with 8 bases between the two germline ends. CDR3 sequence: CAWGLATDTQYF. DNA for the CDR3: TGTGCCTGGGGGCTAGCCACAGATACGCAGTATTTT.